This TCR beta chain is from a study of shared clonotypes between healthy human individuals. Study-level results: Lower generation probabilities were found for non-shared clonotypes than for those shared by all four donors. Donors were few, which limited the genetic and exposure-history diversity represented.

With regard to this clone: The antigen is undetermined.

Deep-level running was used for the assay. Each replicate PCR on the sorted subsets used about 0.2 ug DNA (approximately 33,000 T cell genomes). Assay used: immunoSEQ multiplex PCR; TCRdb lists only in-frame clones, some missing. The profile covers over a million clones, with more than 75% appearing a single time and 0.6% to 0.75% taken by the ten largest. Trimming at V came to 8 bases and at J to 7 bases, leaving 9 bases not matched to a gene. This CDR3 has 14 amino acids. Germline CDR1 and CDR2: MNHNY and SVGAGI (reference sequence). The V and J genes are TRBV6-6 and TRBJ2-2; TRBD1 aligns across 8 bases. This sequence originates from a man between 18 and 29 years old in good health. Some clones in this sample may be carry-over from other donors' samples. The sequenced sample was memory CD4+ T cells from PBMCs. Subset: CD45RA-negative fraction. The CDR3 bases are TGTGCCAGCGGCAGGCAGGGGGCGGTCGGGGAGCTGTTTTTT. Encoded protein: CASGRQGAVGELFF.